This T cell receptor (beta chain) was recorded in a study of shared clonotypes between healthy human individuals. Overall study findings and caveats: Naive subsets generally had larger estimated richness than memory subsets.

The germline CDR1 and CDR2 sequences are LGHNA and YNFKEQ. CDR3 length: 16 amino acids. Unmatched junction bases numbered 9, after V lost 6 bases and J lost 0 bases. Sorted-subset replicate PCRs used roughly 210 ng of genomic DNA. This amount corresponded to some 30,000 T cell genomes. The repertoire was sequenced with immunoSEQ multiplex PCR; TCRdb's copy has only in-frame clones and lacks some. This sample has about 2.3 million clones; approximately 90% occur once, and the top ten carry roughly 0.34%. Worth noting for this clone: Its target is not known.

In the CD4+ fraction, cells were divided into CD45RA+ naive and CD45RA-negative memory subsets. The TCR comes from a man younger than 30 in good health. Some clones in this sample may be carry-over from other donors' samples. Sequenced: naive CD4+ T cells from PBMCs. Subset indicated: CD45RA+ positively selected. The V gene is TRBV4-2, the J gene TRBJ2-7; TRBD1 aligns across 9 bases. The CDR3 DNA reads TGTGCCAGCAGTCCCCGGGGACAGGGCTTCTCCTACGAGCAGTACTTC. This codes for CASSPRGQGFSYEQYF.